The 28 T cell receptor beta chains reported below all come from one sample, sequenced in a study of blood T cell repertoires in COVID-19. Profiled with immunoSEQ multiplex PCR; TCRdb holds only in-frame clones, not every one. Found here are 170,000 or so clones, just over 85% of them singletons; the top ten hold over 7.5%. The sequenced material came from peripheral blood. The receptors were sampled from a man aged 45-65 years with active or convalescent COVID-19.

Remarks on this clone: One junction end does not reproduce the germline sequence, and a read error may be involved. This rearrangement joins TRBV6-2 or TRBV6-3 to TRBJ2-7; TRBD2 matches at 8 bases. Germline values: CDR1 MNHEY, CDR2 SVGEGT. This CDR3 is built from 14 residues. The CDR3 protein is CASSYSLEVSGARF. DNA of the CDR3: TGTGCCAGCAGTTACTCGTTGGAGGTTAGCGGGGCACGATTC.

V is TRBV7-2 and J is TRBJ2-7; tentative D call: TRBD2 (6 bases). Germline CDR1 is SGHTA and CDR2 is FQGNSA. The CDR3 is 13 amino acids. V was trimmed by 6 bases and J by 0 bases, leaving 9 bases between them. Written as DNA, the CDR3 is TGTGCCAGCAGTGCTAGCGCCTCCTACGAGCAGTACTTC. Amino acids: CASSASASYEQYF.

This rearrangement joins TRBV19 to TRBJ2-5; D might be TRBD2 (7 bases). Germline V CDR1 and CDR2: LNHDA, SQIVND (reference sequence). The CDR3 sequence is 15 residues long. V was trimmed by 4 bases and J by 4 bases, leaving 16 bases between them. The CDR3 DNA sequence: TGTGCCAGTAGTAAGGGGGGGGGCGTTGGAGAGACCCAGTACTTC. As protein: CASSKGGGVGETQYF.

This clone is a singleton in its sample. The J gene is TRBJ2-4, the V gene TRBV5-4; TRBD1 aligns across 8 bases. Germline CDR1 and CDR2: SGHNT and YYREEE (reference sequence). V shed 4 bases and J 0 bases; nucleotides not matched to a gene: 9. The CDR3 loop spans 17 amino acids. CDR3 protein: CASSRPTGVLAKNIQYF. In nucleotides, the CDR3 is TGTGCCAGCAGCAGGCCGACAGGGGTACTAGCCAAAAACATTCAGTACTTC.

The V gene is TRBV14, the J gene TRBJ1-1; 8 nucleotides match TRBD1. J gave up 5 bases and V 2 bases, and 7 bases lay outside the gene matches. Germline V gene lookup returns CDR1 SGHDN and CDR2 FVKESK. This CDR3 contains 15 residues. CDR3 sequence (DNA): TGTGCCAGCAGCCAACTGGACAGGGTGGAGACTGAAGCTTTCTTT. Amino acid sequence: CASSQLDRVETEAFF.

V usage is TRBV11-3 and J usage is TRBJ2-7, with TRBD1 matching over 8 bases. Germline V gene data show CDR1 as SGHNT and CDR2 as YENEEA. The CDR3 loop spans 15 amino acids. With 1 base clipped from V and 1 base from J, the junction kept 3 bases outside the gene matches. The CDR3 loop is CASSLAGGASYEQYF. The CDR3 nucleotides read TGTGCCAGCAGCTTAGCAGGGGGCGCATCCTACGAGCAGTACTTC.

The chain uses TRBV30 and TRBJ1-4; D not certain. V was shortened by 1 base and J by 7 bases, with 10 bases between the two germline ends. CDR3 size: 13 residues. Germline V gene sequence: CDR1 GTSNPN, CDR2 SVGIG (reference sequence). CDR3 coding DNA: TGTGCCTGGAGTGGCGGGGTGACTGAAAAACTGTTTTTT. It specifies CAWSGGVTEKLFF.

The chain joins TRBV27 to TRBJ1-6; D is uncertain. CDR1 is MNHEY, CDR2 SMNVEV, per germline (reference sequence). The V gene lost 5 bases and the J gene lost 7 bases, with 18 bases spanning the gap. The CDR3 is 16 amino acids. CDR3 DNA: TGTGCCAGCAGTCCTAAGTCCAGAGGTTGGAATTCACCCCTCCACTTT. Protein product: CASSPKSRGWNSPLHF.

This rearrangement joins TRBV7-2 to TRBJ1-5; 7 bases agree with TRBD1. After removal of 3 bases from V and 4 bases from J, the junction contained 12 bases not matched to a gene. The CDR3 sequence is 17 residues long. In germline, CDR1 is SGHTA, CDR2 FQGNSA. CDR3 sequence (DNA): TGTGCCAGCAGCTTTAGCTCAGGGGGTGTTGTTAATCAGCCCCAGCATTTT. The encoded protein is CASSFSSGGVVNQPQHF.

The chain employs TRBV30 and TRBJ2-2, with no clear D. This CDR3 is built from 16 residues. Germline values: CDR1 GTSNPN, CDR2 SVGIG (reference sequence). V was trimmed by 0 bases and J by 0 bases, leaving 11 bases between them. The CDR3 is CAWSVARFPNTGELFF. As DNA, the CDR3 is TGTGCCTGGAGTGTCGCCCGGTTTCCGAACACCGGGGAGCTGTTTTTT.

A few counts support this clone. V usage is TRBV12-3 or TRBV12-4 and J usage is TRBJ1-2; D gene uncertain. The length of the CDR3 is 12 residues. V was cut by 6 bases and J by 6 bases, with 11 bases left in between. The CDR3 sequence is CASSQRVHGYTF. Written as DNA, the CDR3 is TGTGCCAGCAGCCAACGGGTGCATGGCTACACCTTC.

The gene calls are TRBV11-1 and TRBJ2-1; D gene ambiguous. Germline V gene data show CDR1 as SGHAT and CDR2 as FQDESV (reference sequence). The CDR3 extends over 14 amino acids. V was clipped by 5 bases and J by 9 bases, with 17 bases between them. DNA of the CDR3: TGTGCCAGCAGCACCAGAGGCCTTTCGGGTGAGCAGTTCTTC. This gives the protein CASSTRGLSGEQFF.

The rearrangement uses TRBV4-3 and TRBJ2-1; 9 positions match TRBD2. V gave up 0 bases and J gave up 11 bases; unmatched junction bases: 8. Germline CDR1 LGHNA, CDR2 YSLEER. CDR3 length: 15 residues. The CDR3 nucleotides are TGCGCCAGCAGCCAAGAGTCTAGCGGGGCCCCCCAGCAGTTCTTC. Translation: CASSQESSGAPQQFF.

The gene calls are TRBV4-1 and TRBJ2-5; 10 nucleotides line up with TRBD2. CDR3 length: 16 amino acids. V lost 2 bases to trimming and J lost 3 bases; unmatched junction nucleotides: 6. Germline V CDR1 and CDR2: MGHRA, YSYEKL. The CDR3 here is CASSQILAGGKETQYF. As DNA, the CDR3 is TGCGCCAGCAGCCAAATCTTAGCGGGAGGAAAAGAGACCCAGTACTTC.

This clone showed up just a few times. Additional DNA sequences in this sample encode the identical CDR3. The rearrangement links TRBV12-3 or TRBV12-4 to TRBJ2-1; TRBD2 agrees at 11 bases. This CDR3 spans 13 amino acids. V lost 6 bases to trimming and J lost 8 bases; unmatched junction nucleotides: 3. The DNA of the CDR3 is TGTGCCAGCAGACTAGCGGGAGCCCATGAGCAGTTCTTC. The encoded protein is CASRLAGAHEQFF.

The chain joins TRBV7-9 to TRBJ2-2, with D perhaps matching TRBD1 (6 bases). Trimming left V 5 bases short and J 6 bases short, with 13 bases between. The CDR3 sequence is 14 residues long. Germline assignment: CDR1 SEHNR and CDR2 FQNEAQ (reference sequence). CDR3 sequence (DNA): TGTGCCAGCAGCCCAAGGGGGTACGCCGGGGAGCTGTTTTTT. The encoded protein is CASSPRGYAGELFF.

Remarks on this clone: This sample includes further DNA sequences coding for the same CDR3. The chain has TRBV3-1 (or the pseudogene TRBV3-2) and TRBJ2-7, with D possibly matching TRBD2 (6 bases). Trimming shortened V by 1 base and J by 7 bases, and 8 bases separated the two germline ends. The CDR3 has 12 residues. Germline CDR1 reads LGHDT; CDR2 reads YNNKEL (reference sequence). CDR3 amino acids: CASSQARGEQYF. The DNA for the CDR3 is TGTGCCAGCAGCCAAGCCCGGGGGGAGCAGTACTTC.

The CDR3 loop reads CASSLGSETGHYEQYF. The CDR3 bases are TGTGCCAGCAGCTTGGGCTCGGAGACAGGGCACTACGAGCAGTACTTC. V is TRBV5-4 and J is TRBJ2-7, with 7 bases aligning to TRBD1. This CDR3 region has 16 residues. Germline CDR1 SGHNT, CDR2 YYREEE (reference sequence). J gave up 3 bases and V 0 bases, and 9 bases lay outside the gene matches.

V and J are TRBV19 and TRBJ2-7; 7 bases map to TRBD2. CDR1 is LNHDA and CDR2 is SQIVND in the germline V gene (reference sequence). This CDR3 is built from 16 residues. The junction had 13 bases not matched to a gene; V was cut back by 1 base and J by 7 bases. The CDR3 DNA reads as TGTGCCAGTAGTATAGGCGGCGGGAGAGTATTGGGGGAGCAGTACTTC. Protein: CASSIGGGRVLGEQYF.

The chain employs TRBV10-3 and TRBJ1-5; TRBD1 is a possible D gene (5 bases). Per germline, CDR1 ENHRY and CDR2 SYGVKD. This CDR3 spans 15 amino acids. Trimming removed 3 bases from V and 9 bases from J, with 18 bases in between. The CDR3 region has the DNA TGTGCCATCAGTGATTCCGGGACTCTTGATCGGCCCCAGCATTTT. It codes for CAISDSGTLDRPQHF.

The rearrangement uses TRBV30 and TRBJ2-3, with TRBD1 matching 10 bases. The V and J ends lost 6 bases and 5 bases, in that order; junction bases with no gene match: 11. Germline V gene data show CDR1 as GTSNPN and CDR2 as SVGIG (reference sequence). The CDR3 runs 15 residues. The CDR3 spells CACLPRDRGKDTQYF. The CDR3 DNA reads as TGTGCCTGCCTCCCCCGGGACAGGGGCAAAGATACGCAGTATTTT.

As to this clone: The same CDR3 is also encoded by other DNA sequences in this sample. This rearrangement joins TRBV18 to TRBJ1-5; TRBD1 might be the D (6 bases). The CDR3 is 14 residues long. Trimming cost V 3 bases and J 2 bases, with 8 bases left between them. Germline V gene sequence: CDR1 KGHSH, CDR2 LQKENI. The DNA for the CDR3 is TGTGCCAGCTCACCTGGGGGCGGCAATCAGCCCCAGCATTTT. It codes for CASSPGGGNQPQHF. Filled out from reference TRBV18 and TRBJ1-5, the complete variable domain reads NAGVMQNPRHLVRRRGQEARLRCSPMKGHSHVYWYRQLPEEGLKFMVYLQKENIIDESGMPKERFSAEFPKEGPSILRIQQVVRGDSAAYFCASSPGGGNQPQHFGDGTRLSIL.

The chain links TRBV2 to TRBJ2-3; 7 bases map to TRBD2. CDR1 and CDR2 from the germline V gene are SNHLY and FYNNEI. The CDR3 is made up of 16 amino acids. V trimming: 8 bases; J trimming: 0 bases; junction bases outside the gene matches: 11. In DNA form, the CDR3 reads TGTGCCAGCCCTCGGTCGGGGGGATCTAGCACAGATACGCAGTATTTT. Its protein product is CASPRSGGSSTDTQYF.

Here the CDR3 DNA reads TGTGCCAGCAGTGACACTGTAGCGGGGGGCGGCCCCTACGAGCAGTACTTC. It is translated as CASSDTVAGGGPYEQYF. The chain recombines TRBV6-4 with TRBJ2-7; TRBD2 agrees at 10 bases. Germline-derived CDR1 and CDR2 are MRHNA and SNTAGT. The CDR3 is 17 residues long. Losses at the gene ends were 2 bases for V and 2 bases for J; bases not matched to a gene: 9.

The V gene is TRBV6-5, the J gene TRBJ2-3, with D possibly matching TRBD2 (6 bases). Trimming removed 5 bases at V and 2 bases at J, with 14 bases between. The germline gives CDR1 MNHEY, CDR2 SVGAGI. The CDR3 has 15 residues. The CDR3: CASSPRTTPTDTQYF. The DNA for the CDR3 is TGTGCCAGCAGTCCCAGGACTACTCCCACAGATACGCAGTATTTT.

This clone is a singleton in its sample. This sequence joins TRBV28 and TRBJ1-1; D might be TRBD1 (5 bases). Germline V gene lookup returns CDR1 MDHEN and CDR2 SYDVKM. The CDR3 consists of 12 residues. The V end was cut by 5 bases, the J end by 7 bases, with 11 bases between. The chain's CDR3 is CASSTRQLEAFF. CDR3 nucleotides: TGTGCCAGCAGTACCAGACAGCTTGAAGCTTTCTTT. Supplemented by reference TRBV28 and TRBJ1-1, the full variable domain reads DVKVTQSSRYLVKRTGEKVFLECVQDMDHENMFWYRQDPGLGLRLIYFSYDVKMKEKGDIPEGYSVSREKKERFSLILESASTNQTSMYLCASSTRQLEAFFGQGTRLTVV.

The rearrangement links TRBV3-1 (or the pseudogene TRBV3-2) to TRBJ2-7; D is undetermined. CDR1 and CDR2 from the germline V gene are LGHDT and YNNKEL (reference sequence). The CDR3 length is 12 residues. Trimming took 0 bases from V and 4 from J, leaving 4 bases between them. This chain's CDR3 is CASSQDPYEQYF. Here the CDR3 DNA reads TGTGCCAGCAGCCAAGATCCATACGAGCAGTACTTC.

The chain links TRBV29-1 to TRBJ1-6, with 7 bases aligning to TRBD1. Germline CDR1 SQVTM, CDR2 ANQGSEA. CDR3 size: 13 residues. Trimming removed 4 bases from V and 7 bases from J; junction bases left unmatched: 4. The CDR3 DNA follows: TGCAGCGTTGTAACACAGGGGAATTCACCCCTCCACTTT. It is translated as CSVVTQGNSPLHF.